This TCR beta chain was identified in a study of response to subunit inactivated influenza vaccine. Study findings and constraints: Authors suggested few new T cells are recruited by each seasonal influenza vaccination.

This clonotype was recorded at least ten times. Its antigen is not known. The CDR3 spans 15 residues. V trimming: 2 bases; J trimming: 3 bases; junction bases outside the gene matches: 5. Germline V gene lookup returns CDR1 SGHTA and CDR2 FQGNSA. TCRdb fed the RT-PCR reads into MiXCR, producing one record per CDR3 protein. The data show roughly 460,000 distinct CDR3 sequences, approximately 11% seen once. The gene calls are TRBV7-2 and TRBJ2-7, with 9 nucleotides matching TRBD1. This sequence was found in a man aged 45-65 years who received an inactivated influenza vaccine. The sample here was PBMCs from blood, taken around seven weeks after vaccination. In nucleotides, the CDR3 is TGTGCCAGCAGCTTAACAGGGACAGGGAACTACGAGCAGTACTTC. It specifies CASSLTGTGNYEQYF.